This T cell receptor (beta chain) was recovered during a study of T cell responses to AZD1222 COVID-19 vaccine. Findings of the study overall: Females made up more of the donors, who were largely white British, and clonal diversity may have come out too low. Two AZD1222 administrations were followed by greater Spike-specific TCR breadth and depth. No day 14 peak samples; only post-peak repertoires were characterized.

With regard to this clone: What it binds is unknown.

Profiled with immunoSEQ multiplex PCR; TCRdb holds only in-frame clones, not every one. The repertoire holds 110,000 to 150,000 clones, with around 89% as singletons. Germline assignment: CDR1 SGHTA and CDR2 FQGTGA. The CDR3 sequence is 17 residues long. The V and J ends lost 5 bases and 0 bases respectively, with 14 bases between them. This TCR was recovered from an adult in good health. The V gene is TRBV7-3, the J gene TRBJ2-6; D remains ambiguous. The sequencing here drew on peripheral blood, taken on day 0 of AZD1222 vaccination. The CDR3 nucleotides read TGTGCCAGCAGCCTAGGGCCGGGCGACTCTGGGGCCAACGTCCTGACTTTC. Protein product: CASSLGPGDSGANVLTF.